The clone carrying this TCR beta chain came up many times. Its target is not known. This sample was taken from a study of T cells in Graves' hyperthyroidism and ophthalmopathy. Study details: Any treatment followed the collection of peripheral blood at initial diagnosis. Points from the study as a whole: Most thyroid clonotypes that were expanded above 0.001 also turned up in blood.

TCR beta CDR3 region amplification was performed from RNA transcripts. The HTBI primer set was used in a first-round RT-PCR of the TCR CDR3. TCRdb itself ran the multiplex PCR reads through MiXCR, one entry per CDR3 protein. This sample has hundreds of thousands of distinct CDR3 sequences; less than 15% occur once, and the top ten carry roughly 10%. Those with hyperthyroidism were 18 to 65 years old, newly diagnosed, and ill for under 2 months. CDR3 length: 13 amino acids. Germline CDR1 and CDR2: KGHSH and LQKENI. V was cut by 6 bases and J by 6 bases, with 13 bases left in between. The clonotype comes from a woman aged 18-29 years with Graves' hyperthyroidism. The chain employs TRBV18 and TRBJ2-3, with a weak D call TRBD2 (5 bases). What was sequenced was blood. The CDR3 loop reads CASSPAPGDTQYF. CDR3 nucleotides: TGTGCCAGCTCCCCCGCCCCGGGGGATACGCAGTATTTT.